The 10 T cell receptor beta chains reported below all come from one sample, sequenced in a study of OX40 agonist ivuxolimab in advanced cancers. Produced via immunoSEQ multiplex PCR; TCRdb's table is partial and in-frame only. The sample records approximately 40,000 clones, around 92% being singletons. This material consisted of CD4+ or CD8+ T cells sorted from blood, taken in a trial of the OX40 agonist ivuxolimab. The receptors were gathered from an adult with an advanced solid tumor such as melanoma, head and neck, liver or kidney cancer.

This rearrangement joins TRBV10-2 to TRBJ1-1; 8 bases are shared with TRBD1. The CDR3 loop spans 14 amino acids. Trimming took 2 bases from V and 5 from J; bases not matched to a gene: 4. The germline CDR1 and CDR2 sequences are WSHSY and SAAADI. CDR3 amino acids: CASSEVRTGTEAFF. The CDR3 DNA reads as TGCGCCAGCAGTGAGGTCCGGACAGGGACTGAAGCTTTCTTT.

This clone showed up just a few times. The CDR3 region is CASSRTSLDEQFF. The CDR3 DNA is TGTGCCAGCAGCCGGACTAGCTTGGATGAGCAGTTCTTC. The rearrangement joins TRBV6-5 to TRBJ2-1; 8 bases are shared with TRBD2. The germline CDR1 and CDR2 sequences are MNHEY and SVGAGI. Trimming at V came to 6 bases and at J to 8 bases, leaving 6 bases not matched to a gene. CDR3 size: 13 residues.

The chain uses TRBV5-1 and TRBJ2-2; D possibly corresponds to TRBD2 (5 bases). V lost 0 bases to trimming and J lost 3 bases, with 18 bases between them. The CDR3 consists of 18 residues. Germline V gene sequence: CDR1 SGHRS, CDR2 YFSETQ. The CDR3 protein is CASSLESRVASYTGELFF. The CDR3 DNA reads as TGCGCCAGCAGCTTGGAGTCTCGAGTAGCGAGCTACACCGGGGAGCTGTTTTTT. The full variable domain, rest sourced from reference TRBV5-1 and TRBJ2-2, is KAGVTQTPRYLIKTRGQQVTLSCSPISGHRSVSWYQQTPGQGLQFLFEYFSETQRNKGNFPGRFSGRQFSNSRSEMNVSTLELGDSALYLCASSLESRVASYTGELFFGEGSRLTVL.

V usage is TRBV27 and J usage is TRBJ1-6; 9 bases match TRBD1. This CDR3 is built from 17 residues. Per the germline V gene, CDR1 is MNHEY and CDR2 is SMNVEV (reference sequence). The V gene end was trimmed by 5 bases and the J gene end by 7 bases; junction bases not matched to a gene: 12. CDR3 amino acids: CASSPNPGQGINSPLHF. The CDR3 DNA follows: TGTGCCAGCAGTCCTAACCCGGGACAGGGTATAAATTCACCCCTCCACTTT.

V is TRBV7-6 and J is TRBJ2-3, with 11 bases that match TRBD2. The CDR3 spans 14 residues. Looked up from germline, CDR1 is SGHVS and CDR2 is FNYEAQ. The J segment lost 0 bases and the V segment lost 8 bases, leaving 1 base of the junction unmatched. The CDR3 nucleotides are TGTGCCAGCCGACTAGCGGGGAGCACAGATACGCAGTATTTT. Translation: CASRLAGSTDTQYF.

V gene TRBV11-2 combines with J gene TRBJ1-1; 10 nucleotides agree with TRBD1. After removal of 5 bases from V and 5 bases from J, the junction contained 14 bases not matched to a gene. The CDR3 has 17 amino acids. Germline values: CDR1 SGHAT, CDR2 FQNNGV. The DNA for the CDR3 is TGTGCCAGCAGCCCCGTCCCGGGACAGGGGTCGAGGACTGAAGCTTTCTTT. Translating gives CASSPVPGQGSRTEAFF.

This clone is classed as medium-sized. This chain uses TRBV10-1 with TRBJ1-1; the D is unclear. CDR3 length equals 14 residues. Trimming took 6 bases from V and 3 from J, leaving 14 bases between them. Germline V CDR1 and CDR2: WNHNN, SYGVQD (reference sequence). CDR3 residues: CASRKTRRYTEAFF. The CDR3 bases are TGCGCCAGCAGGAAAACCAGGAGGTACACTGAAGCTTTCTTT.

The chain recombines TRBV5-1 with TRBJ2-3; TRBD2 matches at 8 bases. CDR3 length equals 17 residues. With V trimmed by 0 bases and J by 0 bases, 6 bases remained unmatched. The germline V gene encodes CDR1 SGHRS and CDR2 YFSETQ. CDR3 region: CASSLDIAGSSTDTQYF. The CDR3 nucleotides are TGCGCCAGCAGCTTGGATATAGCGGGGTCTAGCACAGATACGCAGTATTTT. Full variable domain (missing parts from reference TRBV5-1 and TRBJ2-3): KAGVTQTPRYLIKTRGQQVTLSCSPISGHRSVSWYQQTPGQGLQFLFEYFSETQRNKGNFPGRFSGRQFSNSRSEMNVSTLELGDSALYLCASSLDIAGSSTDTQYFGPGTRLTVL.

Only one count was recorded for this clone. This sequence joins TRBV27 and TRBJ1-2, with TRBD1 matching over 7 bases. V was clipped by 5 bases and J by 4 bases; unmatched bases: 4. The length of the CDR3 is 13 residues. CDR1 MNHEY and CDR2 SMNVEV come from the germline V gene (reference sequence). DNA of the CDR3: TGTGCCAGCAGTCCCGGGACAGTCTATGGCTACACCTTC. It codes for CASSPGTVYGYTF.

The count of this clone is one. J is TRBJ2-2 and V is TRBV6-5; TRBD2 is a possible D gene (5 bases). The CDR3 contains 12 residues. With 11 bases removed from V and 0 bases from J, the gap between germline ends came to 7 bases. CDR1 MNHEY and CDR2 SVGAGI come from the germline V gene. The DNA for the CDR3 is TGTGCCGCGGGCGCGAACACCGGGGAGCTGTTTTTT. It specifies CAAGANTGELFF.